This TCR beta chain was profiled in a study of OX40 agonist ivuxolimab in advanced cancers. Across the study: The group had a mean age of around 60 years, ranged from roughly 20 to 80, and was 80% to 90% male.

Regarding this clone: As yet, its antigen is unknown.

Trimming removed 0 bases at V and 1 base at J, with 4 bases between. Germline values: CDR1 SGHKS, CDR2 YYEKEE (reference sequence). The CDR3 loop spans 13 amino acids. Study-wide points: CD4+ and CD8+ blood T cells expanded clonally by week 6 at 0.1 to 3.0 mg/kg.

Assay used: immunoSEQ multiplex PCR; TCRdb lists only in-frame clones, some missing. Of tens of thousands of clones listed, around 84% are singletons. The material was CD4+ or CD8+ T cells sorted from blood, obtained in a trial of the OX40 agonist ivuxolimab. The chain joins TRBV5-5 to TRBJ1-2; no firm D call. The clonotype was recovered from an adult with an advanced solid tumor such as melanoma, head and neck, liver or kidney cancer. CDR3 protein: CASSLAHNYGYTF. The CDR3 nucleotides read TGTGCCAGCAGCTTGGCACATAACTATGGCTACACCTTC. Combining the CDR3 with reference TRBV5-5 and TRBJ1-2 gives the whole variable domain DAGVTQSPTHLIKTRGQQVTLRCSPISGHKSVSWYQQVLGQGPQFIFQYYEKEERGRGNFPDRFSARQFPNYSSELNVNALLLGDSALYLCASSLAHNYGYTFGSGTRLTVV.